Sequencing of this TCR beta chain was carried out in a study of regulatory T cells in long-lasting Graves disease. This clonotype was seen only a few times. Time point given: persistent/refractory GD, antithyroid drugs over 5 years with positive TRAb. Making the TCR library involved RNA that had been extracted from PBMCs. In each case, Graves' disease was diagnosed per American Thyroid Association guidelines. The CDR3 length is 15 residues. Germline V gene sequence: CDR1 KGHSH, CDR2 LQKENI. Between the trimmed V and J ends, which lost 3 bases and 0 bases, there was a span of 8 bases. TCR beta libraries were built with iRepertoire HTBI primers and Arm-PCR of CDR3 regions. One entry per CDR3 protein, called by TCRdb with MiXCR from the multiplex PCR reads. This sample has 400,000 to 450,000 distinct CDR3 sequences, with around a quarter found just once.

V and J are TRBV18 and TRBJ2-2; D may be TRBD1 or TRBD2 (5 bases each). This TCR came from a female donor with Graves disease. Here the sequenced sample was peripheral blood mononuclear cells (PBMCs), taken when the disease was refractory, from a patient treated with antithyroid drugs. DNA of the CDR3: TGTGCCAGCTCACCCTTGGGACCGAACACCGGGGAGCTGTTTTTT. Translating it yields CASSPLGPNTGELFF.